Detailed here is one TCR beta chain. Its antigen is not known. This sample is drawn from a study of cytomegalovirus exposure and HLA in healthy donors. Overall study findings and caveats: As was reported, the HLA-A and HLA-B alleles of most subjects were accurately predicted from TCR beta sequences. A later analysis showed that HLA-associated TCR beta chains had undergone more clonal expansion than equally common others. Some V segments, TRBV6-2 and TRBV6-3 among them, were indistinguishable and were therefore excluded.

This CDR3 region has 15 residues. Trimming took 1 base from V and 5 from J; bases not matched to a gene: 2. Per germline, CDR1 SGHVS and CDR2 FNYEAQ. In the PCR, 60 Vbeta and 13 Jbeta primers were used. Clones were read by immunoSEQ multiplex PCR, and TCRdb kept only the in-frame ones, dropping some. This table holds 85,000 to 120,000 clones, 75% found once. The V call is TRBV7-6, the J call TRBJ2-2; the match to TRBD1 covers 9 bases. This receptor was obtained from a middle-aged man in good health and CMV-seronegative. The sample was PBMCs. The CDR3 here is CASSLGTGVTGELFF. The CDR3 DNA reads TGTGCCAGCAGCTTAGGGACAGGGGTAACCGGGGAGCTGTTTTTT.